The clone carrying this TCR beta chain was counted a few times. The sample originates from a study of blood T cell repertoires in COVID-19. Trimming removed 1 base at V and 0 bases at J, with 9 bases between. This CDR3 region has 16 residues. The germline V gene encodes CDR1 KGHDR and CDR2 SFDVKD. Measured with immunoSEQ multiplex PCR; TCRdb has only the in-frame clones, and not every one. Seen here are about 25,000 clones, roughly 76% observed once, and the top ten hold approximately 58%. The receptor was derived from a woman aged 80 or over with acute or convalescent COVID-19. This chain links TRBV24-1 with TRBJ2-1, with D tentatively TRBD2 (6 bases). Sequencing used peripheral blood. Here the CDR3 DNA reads TGTGCCACCAGTGATTTCGGGGGAAGCTCCTACAATGAGCAGTTCTTC. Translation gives CATSDFGGSSYNEQFF.